A selection of T cell receptor beta chains follows, all from one sample in a study of regulatory T cells in long-lasting Graves disease. TCRdb reprocessed the multiplex PCR reads with MiXCR, giving one entry per CDR3 protein. The table shows approximately 350,000 distinct CDR3 sequences, with roughly 20% occurring only once. Sequenced here: peripheral blood mononuclear cells (PBMCs), sampled when the disease was refractory, from a patient treated with antithyroid drugs. These receptors all come from a woman in her thirties or forties with Graves disease. CDR3s include the opening cysteine and the closing phenylalanine or tryptophan. The order of the fields is V gene, J gene, D gene, clone size, CDR3 DNA, CDR3 protein. The D gene is left open where the match is weak. The size field is filled for only some rows; it gives once, few, many or a size class.

TRBV28	TRBJ1-6	-	many	TGTGCCAGCAGACAGACGAATTCACCCCTCCACTTT	CASRQTNSPLHF
TRBV14	TRBJ1-3	TRBD1	-	TGTGCCAGCAGCCACCAGGGACAGTCTTTCGGAAACACCATATATTTT	CASSHQGQSFGNTIYF
TRBV5-1	TRBJ2-5	-	-	TGCGCCAGCAGCCGCGGACGGCCCCAAGAGACCCAGTACTTC	CASSRGRPQETQYF
TRBV19	TRBJ1-6	-	many	TGTGCCAGTAGTACCGGAGGTACCCATTCACCCCTCCACTTT	CASSTGGTHSPLHF
TRBV11-2	TRBJ2-1	TRBD2	-	TGTGCCAGCAGCTTAGATCTCCTAGCGGGAACCTACAATGAGCAGTTCTTC	CASSLDLLAGTYNEQFF
TRBV15	TRBJ1-5	-	-	TGTGCCACCAGCAGAGGCGGGTGGCAGCCCCAGCATTTT	CATSRGGWQPQHF
TRBV19	TRBJ1-1	-	few	TGTGCCAGTAGTACTCACGACAGAAACACTGAAGCTTTCTTT	CASSTHDRNTEAFF
TRBV7-9	TRBJ2-1	-	-	TGTGCCAGCAGCTTAGGTGAGGAGGAGCAGTTCTTC	CASSLGEEEQFF
TRBV6-5	TRBJ2-7	-	many	TGTGCCAGCAGTTACTCACCAGAGTATTACTACGAGCAGTACTTC	CASSYSPEYYYEQYF
TRBV2	TRBJ2-3	TRBD2	-	TGTGCCAGCAGTGAGCCAGCGGGAGAAGTAACGCAGTATTTT	CASSEPAGEVTQYF
TRBV20-1	TRBJ2-5	TRBD1	-	TGCAGTGCTAGAGATCGAGTCAACCCGGGACAGACCCAGTGCTTC	CSARDRVNPGQTQCF
TRBV11-2	TRBJ2-2	-	many	TGTGCCAGCAGCTTAGTGAACACCGGGGAGCTGTTTTTT	CASSLVNTGELFF
TRBV20-1	TRBJ2-7	-	-	TGCAGTGCCAACCGCGGATACTCCTACGAGCAGTACTTC	CSANRGYSYEQYF
TRBV14	TRBJ2-5	-	few	TGTGCCAGCAGCCAAACACGGACCAGAGAGACCCAGTACTTC	CASSQTRTRETQYF